This T cell receptor (beta chain) derives from a study of T cell responses to AZD1222 COVID-19 vaccine (dated by TCRdb to about 2021). Regarding the complete study: AZD1222 recipients with second doses at about 4 weeks or about 12 weeks were pooled, because spike-specific TCR depth and breadth did not differ between schedules. A total of 230 to 250 trial participants underwent TCR sequencing, of whom around 210 had received two doses of AZD1222 and about 26 had received two doses of the MenACWY control vaccine. Trial participants were enrolled by age into subgroups of 18-55, 56-69 and 70-plus years, and around 140, 26 and 57 TCR-sequenced participants, respectively, were included in these subgroups. Here is what the overall study found, with its caveats: Because no day 14 peak-response samples were available, the repertoires could be characterized only after the peak T cell response. The whole spike protein was spanned by vaccine-associated CD4 TCRs, and dominant responses were seen in regions 160-218 and 743-854. After two AZD1222 doses, spike-specific TCR breadth and depth were significantly higher than at day 0 and than in MenACWY recipients. Reportedly, close to half of the unique spike-specific TCRs recognized epitopes lying outside the regions that are mutated in the B.1.351 and B.1.1.7 variants. Participants were mostly white British, with more females than males. The authors suggested clonal diversity may have been underestimated. Conclusions about previously exposed vaccinees were limited because only six AZD1222 recipients were SARS-CoV-2 seropositive at baseline. The 56-69-year group was small, and its depth increase did not reach significance, likely because of low power.

The CDR3 regions of human TCRbeta chains were subjected to immunosequencing. The study's processing was this. TCRs in the repertoires were matched against a reference library of SARS-CoV-2-specific TCRs that had been generated with the MIRA antigen-specificity platform. Breadth was defined as the fraction of unique TCRs that were SARS-CoV-2-associated, and depth was defined as the fraction of total T cells that were SARS-CoV-2-associated. Using the MIRA data, every spike-specific TCR was mapped to the spike region that the TCR reacted to and assigned to either a CD4 or a CD8 class. Log10-transformed breadth and depth values were compared by one-way ANOVA with Sidak's multiple comparisons tests. TCRdb's version of the immuneACCESS table is confined to in-frame rearrangements and falls short of the full clone set. An unresolved V gene accounts for under half of the shortfall where checked; the remainder is of unknown origin. V, J and clone size are taken as reported in that table, and D and trimming were inferred from the DNA itself. For this sample the table gives about 210,000 clones, of which roughly 92% were detected only once. The biggest ten clones account for over 1% of the sample.

Reading the label with the study, this specimen's time point is: baseline before first vaccination. Vaccinee samples came from UK trials COV001 and COV002, including a single-blind randomized controlled phase 2/3 trial of AZD1222 (ChAdOx1 nCoV-19) in healthy adults. For TCRbeta chain sequencing, PBMC samples from trial participants were taken at day 0 and at day 28 after the second dose. Looking up the germline V gene yields CDR1 KGHSH and CDR2 LQKENI. Germline trimming: 4 bases from V, 5 bases from J; junction bases outside gene matches: 8. The cysteine opens and the phenylalanine closes a CDR3 of 16 amino acids. The only DNA kept is the CDR3, 48 bases in frame from the first base. A remark on this clone: Its binding antigen is unknown. No base-level quality is on record; no much larger clone is a single base apart.

Sequences were derived from peripheral blood, sampled on day 0 of AZD1222 vaccination. Recombination linked TRBV18 to TRBJ2-5, with 12 bases aligning to TRBD2. This TCR was recovered from an adult in good health. The bases are TGTGCCAGCTCACTCGGACTAGCGGGGATGGGGGAGACCCAGTACTTC. Its protein is CASSLGLAGMGETQYF.